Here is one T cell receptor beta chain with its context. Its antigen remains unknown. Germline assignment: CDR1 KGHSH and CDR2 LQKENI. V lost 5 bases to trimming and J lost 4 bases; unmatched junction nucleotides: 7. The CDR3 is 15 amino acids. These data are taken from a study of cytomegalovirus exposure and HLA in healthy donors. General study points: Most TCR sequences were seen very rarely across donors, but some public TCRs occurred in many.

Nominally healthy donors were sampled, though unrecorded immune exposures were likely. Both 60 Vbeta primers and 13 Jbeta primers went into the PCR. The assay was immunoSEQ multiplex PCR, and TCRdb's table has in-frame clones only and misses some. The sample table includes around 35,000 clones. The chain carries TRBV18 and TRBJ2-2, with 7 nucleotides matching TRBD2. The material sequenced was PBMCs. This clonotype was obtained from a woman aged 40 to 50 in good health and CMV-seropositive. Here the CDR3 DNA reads TGTGCCAGCTCATTGGGAGCGGGATCCACCGGGGAGCTGTTTTTT. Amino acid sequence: CASSLGAGSTGELFF.